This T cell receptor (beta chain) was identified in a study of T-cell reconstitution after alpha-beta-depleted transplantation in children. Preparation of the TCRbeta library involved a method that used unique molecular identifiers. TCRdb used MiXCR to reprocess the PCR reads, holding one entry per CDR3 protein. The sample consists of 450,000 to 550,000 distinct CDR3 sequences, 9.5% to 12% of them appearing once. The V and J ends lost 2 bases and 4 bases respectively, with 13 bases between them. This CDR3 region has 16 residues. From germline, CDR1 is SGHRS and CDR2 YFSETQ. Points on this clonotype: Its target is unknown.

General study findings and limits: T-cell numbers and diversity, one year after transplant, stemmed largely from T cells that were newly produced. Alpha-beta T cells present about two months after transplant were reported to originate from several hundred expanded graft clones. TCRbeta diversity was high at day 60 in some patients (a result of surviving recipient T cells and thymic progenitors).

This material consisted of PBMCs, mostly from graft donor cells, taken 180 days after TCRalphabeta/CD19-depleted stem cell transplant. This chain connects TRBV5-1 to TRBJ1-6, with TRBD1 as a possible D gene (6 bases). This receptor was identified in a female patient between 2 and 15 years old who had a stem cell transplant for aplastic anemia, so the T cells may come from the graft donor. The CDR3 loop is CASSLYGDKYNSPLHF. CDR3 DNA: TGCGCCAGCAGCTTATACGGGGACAAATATAATTCACCCCTCCACTTT.